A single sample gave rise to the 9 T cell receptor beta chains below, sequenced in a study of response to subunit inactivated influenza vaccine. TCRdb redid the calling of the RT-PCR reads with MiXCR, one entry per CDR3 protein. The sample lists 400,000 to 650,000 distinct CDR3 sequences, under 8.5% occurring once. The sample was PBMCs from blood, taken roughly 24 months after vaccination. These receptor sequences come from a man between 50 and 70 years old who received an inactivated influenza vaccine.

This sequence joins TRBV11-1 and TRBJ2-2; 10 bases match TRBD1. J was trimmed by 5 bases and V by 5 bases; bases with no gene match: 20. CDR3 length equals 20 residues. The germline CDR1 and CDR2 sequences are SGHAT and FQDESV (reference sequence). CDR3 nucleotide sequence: TGTGCCAGCAGCGGGATACACCGGGACAGGGGCATTATGGAGACCGGGGAGCTGTTTTTT. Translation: CASSGIHRDRGIMETGELFF.

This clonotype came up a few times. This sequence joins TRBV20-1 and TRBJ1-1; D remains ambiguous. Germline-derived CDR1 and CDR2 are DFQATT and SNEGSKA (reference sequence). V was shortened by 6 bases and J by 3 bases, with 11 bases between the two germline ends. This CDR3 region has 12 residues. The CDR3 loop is CSAKTPYTEAFF. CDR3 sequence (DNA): TGCAGTGCCAAAACTCCTTACACTGAAGCTTTCTTT.

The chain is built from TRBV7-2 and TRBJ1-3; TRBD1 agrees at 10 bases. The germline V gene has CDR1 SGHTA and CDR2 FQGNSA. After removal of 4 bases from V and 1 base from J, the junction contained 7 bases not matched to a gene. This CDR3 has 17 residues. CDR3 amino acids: CASSSGTGARSGNTIYF. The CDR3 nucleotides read TGTGCCAGCAGCTCCGGGACAGGGGCTCGGTCTGGAAACACCATATATTTT.

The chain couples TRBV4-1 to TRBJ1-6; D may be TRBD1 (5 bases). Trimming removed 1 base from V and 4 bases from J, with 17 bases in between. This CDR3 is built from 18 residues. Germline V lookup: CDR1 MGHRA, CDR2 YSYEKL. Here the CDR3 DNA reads TGCGCCAGCAGCCAAGGCGGGGCGAGGACGATATATAATTCACCCCTCCACTTT. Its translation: CASSQGGARTIYNSPLHF.

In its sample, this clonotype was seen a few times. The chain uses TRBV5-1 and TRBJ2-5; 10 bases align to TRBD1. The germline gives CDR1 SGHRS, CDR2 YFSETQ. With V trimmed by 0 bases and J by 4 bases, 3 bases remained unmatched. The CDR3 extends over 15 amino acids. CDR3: CASSLGQGAAETQYF. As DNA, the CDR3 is TGCGCCAGCAGCTTGGGACAGGGGGCTGCAGAGACCCAGTACTTC.

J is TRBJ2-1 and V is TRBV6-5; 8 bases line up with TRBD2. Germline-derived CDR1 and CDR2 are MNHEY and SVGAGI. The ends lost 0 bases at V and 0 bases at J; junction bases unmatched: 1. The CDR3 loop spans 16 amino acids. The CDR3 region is CASSYSSGASYNEQFF. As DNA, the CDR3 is TGTGCCAGCAGTTACTCTAGCGGGGCCTCCTACAATGAGCAGTTCTTC.

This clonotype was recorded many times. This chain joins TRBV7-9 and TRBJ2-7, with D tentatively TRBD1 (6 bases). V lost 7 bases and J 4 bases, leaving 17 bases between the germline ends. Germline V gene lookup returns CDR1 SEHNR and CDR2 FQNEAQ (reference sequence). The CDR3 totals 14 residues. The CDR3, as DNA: TGTGCCAGCAACACACCGACAGGTGATTACGAGCAGTACTTC. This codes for CASNTPTGDYEQYF. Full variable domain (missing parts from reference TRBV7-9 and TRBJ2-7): DTGVSQNPRHKITKRGQNVTFRCDPISEHNRLYWYRQTLGQGPEFLTYFQNEAQLEKSRLLSDRFSAERPKGSFSTLEIQRTEQGDSAMYLCASNTPTGDYEQYFGPGTRLTVT.

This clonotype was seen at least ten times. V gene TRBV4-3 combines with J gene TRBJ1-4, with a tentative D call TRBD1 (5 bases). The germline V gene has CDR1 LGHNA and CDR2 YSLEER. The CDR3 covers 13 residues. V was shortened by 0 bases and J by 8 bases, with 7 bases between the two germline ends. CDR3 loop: CASSQDGGEKLFF. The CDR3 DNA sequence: TGCGCCAGCAGCCAAGATGGGGGGGAAAAACTGTTTTTT.

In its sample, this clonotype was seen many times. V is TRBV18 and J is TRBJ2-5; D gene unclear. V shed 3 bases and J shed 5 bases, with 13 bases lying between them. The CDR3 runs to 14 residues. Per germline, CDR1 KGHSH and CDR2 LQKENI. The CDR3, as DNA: TGTGCCAGCTCACCCCCGCCTACGGGCGAGACCCAGTACTTC. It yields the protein CASSPPPTGETQYF.